Listed below are T cell receptor beta chains from one sample, sequenced in a study of response to subunit inactivated influenza vaccine. TCRdb called the RT-PCR reads again in MiXCR, with one record for every CDR3 protein. The data contain hundreds of thousands of distinct CDR3 sequences, over 10% of them seen just once; the ten biggest clones take up under 15%. The input for sequencing was PBMCs from blood, taken 40 to 50 days after vaccination. These receptors were obtained from a man aged 45-65 years who received an inactivated influenza vaccine. Both conserved end residues are part of each CDR3. Fields, in order: V gene, clone size, J gene, D gene, CDR3 protein, CDR3 DNA. A D gene is named only where the DNA matches it firmly. Some rows mark clone size as missing; the rest say once, few, many or name a class of expanded clone.

v_gene: TRBV7-2; abundance: many; j_gene: TRBJ2-1; d_gene: TRBD2; CDR3aa: CASSRLAGSYNEQFF; CDR3nt: TGTGCCAGCAGCCGACTAGCGGGCTCCTACAATGAGCAGTTCTTC
v_gene: TRBV7-9; abundance: few; j_gene: TRBJ2-7; d_gene: .; CDR3aa: CASSFRAGYDEQYF; CDR3nt: TGTGCCAGCAGCTTTAGGGCAGGGTACGACGAGCAGTACTTC
v_gene: TRBV24-1; abundance: few; j_gene: TRBJ2-2; d_gene: .; CDR3aa: CATSDLSGELFF; CDR3nt: TGTGCCACCAGTGATTTGTCCGGGGAGCTGTTTTTT
v_gene: TRBV20-1; abundance: few; j_gene: TRBJ2-1; d_gene: .; CDR3aa: CSARSGLYNEQFF; CDR3nt: TGCAGTGCTAGGTCGGGGCTCTACAATGAGCAGTTCTTC
v_gene: TRBV12-3/TRBV12-4; abundance: many; j_gene: TRBJ1-2; d_gene: TRBD1; CDR3aa: CASTTGSFYGYTF; CDR3nt: TGTGCCAGCACGACAGGGAGTTTTTATGGCTACACCTTC
v_gene: TRBV7-2; abundance: .; j_gene: TRBJ1-5; d_gene: .; CDR3aa: CASSRGINQPQHF; CDR3nt: TGTGCCAGCAGCCGAGGGATAAATCAGCCCCAGCATTTT
v_gene: TRBV20-1; abundance: few; j_gene: TRBJ1-2; d_gene: TRBD1; CDR3aa: CSARDRTGLGGYTF; CDR3nt: TGCAGTGCTAGAGATCGGACAGGGTTGGGTGGCTACACCTTC
v_gene: TRBV15; abundance: .; j_gene: TRBJ1-6; d_gene: .; CDR3aa: CATSSRAYNSPLHF; CDR3nt: TGTGCCACCAGCAGCAGGGCCTATAATTCACCCCTCCACTTT
v_gene: TRBV20-1; abundance: .; j_gene: TRBJ2-3; d_gene: TRBD2; CDR3aa: CSASSGRAGTDTQYF; CDR3nt: TGCAGTGCTAGTAGCGGGAGGGCCGGCACAGATACGCAGTATTTT
v_gene: TRBV7-9; abundance: few; j_gene: TRBJ2-7; d_gene: .; CDR3aa: CASSYYNPYEQYF; CDR3nt: TGTGCCAGCAGCTACTACAATCCCTACGAGCAGTACTTC
v_gene: TRBV20-1; abundance: .; j_gene: TRBJ2-1; d_gene: .; CDR3aa: CSARDSSRSYNEQFF; CDR3nt: TGCAGTGCTAGAGATTCGTCCAGATCCTACAATGAGCAGTTCTTC
v_gene: TRBV7-8; abundance: .; j_gene: TRBJ2-1; d_gene: TRBD2; CDR3aa: CASSQAGALLNEQFF; CDR3nt: TGTGCCAGCAGCCAAGCGGGGGCCCTTTTGAATGAGCAGTTCTTC
v_gene: TRBV4-3; abundance: few; j_gene: TRBJ1-4; d_gene: TRBD1; CDR3aa: CASSQASVTGTGGEKLFF; CDR3nt: TGCGCCAGCAGCCAGGCTTCAGTAACCGGGACAGGGGGCGAAAAACTGTTTTTT
v_gene: TRBV14; abundance: few; j_gene: TRBJ1-1; d_gene: .; CDR3aa: CASSRSTTTEAFF; CDR3nt: TGTGCCAGCAGCCGGAGCACAACCACTGAAGCTTTCTTT
v_gene: TRBV11-2; abundance: .; j_gene: TRBJ1-1; d_gene: .; CDR3aa: CASSSSVARGRAEAFF; CDR3nt: TGTGCCAGCAGCTCTAGCGTAGCTCGGGGAAGGGCTGAAGCTTTCTTT
v_gene: TRBV20-1; abundance: .; j_gene: TRBJ1-2; d_gene: .; CDR3aa: CSAPAGGYTF; CDR3nt: TGCAGTGCCCCGGCGGGAGGCTACACCTTC
v_gene: TRBV28; abundance: many; j_gene: TRBJ1-5; d_gene: .; CDR3aa: CASSTDSNQPQHF; CDR3nt: TGTGCCAGCAGCACAGATAGCAATCAGCCCCAGCATTTT
v_gene: TRBV12-3/TRBV12-4; abundance: .; j_gene: TRBJ2-2; d_gene: .; CDR3aa: CASSFTKTGELFF; CDR3nt: TGTGCCAGCAGTTTTACCAAAACCGGGGAGCTGTTTTTT
v_gene: TRBV4-2; abundance: many; j_gene: TRBJ1-3; d_gene: TRBD1; CDR3aa: CASSQDPGTGGQRSGNTIYF; CDR3nt: TGTGCCAGCAGCCAAGATCCGGGGACAGGGGGCCAACGCTCTGGAAACACCATATATTTT
v_gene: TRBV7-6; abundance: few; j_gene: TRBJ2-3; d_gene: TRBD2; CDR3aa: CASSLYSGSTDTQYF; CDR3nt: TGTGCCAGCAGCTTATATAGCGGGAGCACAGATACGCAGTATTTT
v_gene: TRBV29-1; abundance: .; j_gene: TRBJ2-1; d_gene: TRBD2; CDR3aa: CSVESGTSNEQFF; CDR3nt: TGCAGCGTTGAATCCGGGACTAGCAATGAGCAGTTCTTC
v_gene: TRBV28; abundance: .; j_gene: TRBJ2-5; d_gene: .; CDR3aa: CASRPSVLWGSEETQYF; CDR3nt: TGTGCCAGCAGGCCGTCCGTATTATGGGGGTCGGAGGAGACCCAGTACTTC
v_gene: TRBV20-1; abundance: many; j_gene: TRBJ2-7; d_gene: TRBD1; CDR3aa: CSASGTGGYEQYF; CDR3nt: TGCAGTGCTAGCGGGACAGGGGGGTACGAGCAGTACTTC
v_gene: TRBV4-3; abundance: .; j_gene: TRBJ2-3; d_gene: .; CDR3aa: CASSQDQEEFTDTQYF; CDR3nt: TGCGCCAGCAGCCAAGATCAAGAGGAGTTCACAGATACGCAGTATTTT
v_gene: TRBV30; abundance: few; j_gene: TRBJ2-7; d_gene: .; CDR3aa: CAWSGGREQYF; CDR3nt: TGTGCCTGGAGTGGGGGTCGGGAGCAGTACTTC
v_gene: TRBV25-1; abundance: .; j_gene: TRBJ2-3; d_gene: .; CDR3aa: CASSNQGGTDTQYF; CDR3nt: TGTGCCAGCAGTAATCAGGGGGGGACAGATACGCAGTATTTT
v_gene: TRBV7-7; abundance: .; j_gene: TRBJ2-1; d_gene: .; CDR3aa: CASSSGANNEQFF; CDR3nt: TGTGCCAGCAGCTCGGGGGCCAACAATGAGCAGTTCTTC
v_gene: TRBV7-8; abundance: .; j_gene: TRBJ2-3; d_gene: .; CDR3aa: CASSLPGPGVTDTQYF; CDR3nt: TGTGCCAGCAGCCTCCCCGGGCCGGGGGTGACAGATACGCAGTATTTT
v_gene: TRBV5-6; abundance: few; j_gene: TRBJ2-7; d_gene: .; CDR3aa: CASSLQGIGGYEQYF; CDR3nt: TGTGCCAGCAGCCTACAGGGTATAGGGGGGTACGAGCAGTACTTC
v_gene: TRBV7-2; abundance: .; j_gene: TRBJ2-1; d_gene: TRBD2; CDR3aa: CASSLSRGTNNEQFF; CDR3nt: TGTGCCAGCAGCTTAAGCCGCGGGACTAACAATGAGCAGTTCTTC
v_gene: TRBV30; abundance: .; j_gene: TRBJ1-4; d_gene: .; CDR3aa: CAWTPGMGWNEKLFF; CDR3nt: TGTGCCTGGACACCCGGGATGGGGTGGAATGAAAAACTGTTTTTT
v_gene: TRBV10-3; abundance: .; j_gene: TRBJ2-6; d_gene: .; CDR3aa: CAISEEGLAASGANVLTF; CDR3nt: TGTGCCATCAGTGAGGAGGGTCTGGCGGCGTCTGGGGCCAACGTCCTGACTTTC
v_gene: TRBV6-5; abundance: many; j_gene: TRBJ2-7; d_gene: .; CDR3aa: CASKKSGTDHYEQYF; CDR3nt: TGTGCCAGCAAAAAAAGCGGGACAGATCACTACGAGCAGTACTTC
v_gene: TRBV7-8; abundance: .; j_gene: TRBJ2-2; d_gene: TRBD1; CDR3aa: CASRTGTVNTGELFF; CDR3nt: TGTGCCAGCAGAACCGGGACAGTGAACACCGGGGAGCTGTTTTTT
v_gene: TRBV7-9; abundance: .; j_gene: TRBJ1-3; d_gene: .; CDR3aa: CASSYREIGNTIYF; CDR3nt: TGTGCCAGCAGCTACAGGGAAATCGGAAACACCATATATTTT
v_gene: TRBV12-3/TRBV12-4; abundance: .; j_gene: TRBJ1-3; d_gene: .; CDR3aa: CASRSDFGNTIYF; CDR3nt: TGTGCCAGCAGATCTGACTTTGGAAACACCATATATTTT
v_gene: TRBV11-2; abundance: .; j_gene: TRBJ2-5; d_gene: TRBD2; CDR3aa: CASSHGASGQETQYF; CDR3nt: TGTGCCAGCAGCCACGGGGCTAGCGGGCAAGAGACCCAGTACTTC
v_gene: TRBV4-3; abundance: few; j_gene: TRBJ2-3; d_gene: TRBD2; CDR3aa: CASSHVLAGNKDTQYF; CDR3nt: TGCGCCAGCAGCCACGTCTTAGCGGGTAACAAAGATACGCAGTATTTT
v_gene: TRBV5-1; abundance: many; j_gene: TRBJ2-7; d_gene: .; CDR3aa: CASSLLPLKGSYEQYF; CDR3nt: TGCGCCAGCAGCTTGTTACCTCTGAAGGGCTCCTACGAGCAGTACTTC
v_gene: TRBV7-6; abundance: few; j_gene: TRBJ2-1; d_gene: TRBD2; CDR3aa: CASSYSGPAYNEQFF; CDR3nt: TGTGCCAGCAGCTATAGCGGGCCTGCTTACAATGAGCAGTTCTTC
v_gene: TRBV19; abundance: .; j_gene: TRBJ1-3; d_gene: .; CDR3aa: CASTSEQLAFSGNTIYF; CDR3nt: TGTGCCAGTACCTCGGAGCAGCTCGCCTTCTCTGGAAACACCATATATTTT
v_gene: TRBV12-3/TRBV12-4; abundance: medium-sized; j_gene: TRBJ2-1; d_gene: .; CDR3aa: CASSFVSTYNEQFF; CDR3nt: TGTGCCAGCAGTTTCGTCTCTACCTACAATGAGCAGTTCTTC
v_gene: TRBV28; abundance: .; j_gene: TRBJ1-4; d_gene: .; CDR3aa: CASGGGILGLRRKLFF; CDR3nt: TGTGCCAGCGGAGGGGGGATTCTCGGACTACGTAGAAAACTGTTTTTT
v_gene: TRBV28; abundance: many; j_gene: TRBJ2-2; d_gene: .; CDR3aa: CASSDPLGGLNTGELFF; CDR3nt: TGTGCCAGCAGTGACCCACTGGGGGGCCTGAACACCGGGGAGCTGTTTTTT
v_gene: TRBV7-2; abundance: many; j_gene: TRBJ1-5; d_gene: .; CDR3aa: CASSSRHSSNQPQHF; CDR3nt: TGTGCCAGCAGCTCCCGACATTCTAGCAATCAGCCCCAGCATTTT
v_gene: TRBV28; abundance: few; j_gene: TRBJ2-4; d_gene: .; CDR3aa: CASSVGAENIQYF; CDR3nt: TGTGCCAGCAGTGTAGGGGCAGAAAACATTCAGTACTTC
v_gene: TRBV7-2; abundance: .; j_gene: TRBJ2-6; d_gene: .; CDR3aa: CASSLAALRSGANVLTF; CDR3nt: TGTGCCAGCAGCTTGGCGGCACTACGCTCTGGGGCCAACGTCCTGACTTTC
v_gene: TRBV2; abundance: .; j_gene: TRBJ1-5; d_gene: .; CDR3aa: CASSGQGNNQPQHF; CDR3nt: TGTGCCAGCAGTGGGCAGGGAAACAATCAGCCCCAGCATTTT
v_gene: TRBV19; abundance: .; j_gene: TRBJ2-2; d_gene: .; CDR3aa: CASSMRYTGELFF; CDR3nt: TGTGCCAGTAGTATGAGGTACACCGGGGAGCTGTTTTTT
v_gene: TRBV12-3/TRBV12-4; abundance: few; j_gene: TRBJ1-5; d_gene: .; CDR3aa: CASSQDGLGLGPQHF; CDR3nt: TGTGCCAGCAGTCAGGACGGCCTGGGACTTGGGCCCCAGCATTTT
v_gene: TRBV20-1; abundance: .; j_gene: TRBJ2-3; d_gene: TRBD1; CDR3aa: CSAGRFRDRGRGDTQYF; CDR3nt: TGCAGTGCGGGTCGGTTTAGGGACAGGGGGCGCGGAGATACGCAGTATTTT
v_gene: TRBV13; abundance: .; j_gene: TRBJ2-3; d_gene: .; CDR3aa: CASSPRVGSTDTQYF; CDR3nt: TGTGCCAGCAGCCCGCGGGTCGGCAGCACAGATACGCAGTATTTT
v_gene: TRBV9; abundance: few; j_gene: TRBJ2-5; d_gene: TRBD2; CDR3aa: CASSLRPSGGKETQYF; CDR3nt: TGTGCCAGCAGCTTAAGACCTAGCGGAGGGAAAGAGACCCAGTACTTC
v_gene: TRBV18; abundance: .; j_gene: TRBJ2-1; d_gene: .; CDR3aa: CASSPPGLPPAYEQFF; CDR3nt: TGTGCCAGCTCACCACCGGGACTTCCCCCCGCCTATGAGCAGTTCTTC
v_gene: TRBV3-1; abundance: few; j_gene: TRBJ1-2; d_gene: TRBD1; CDR3aa: CASSQGQVGYTF; CDR3nt: TGTGCCAGCAGTCAAGGACAGGTCGGCTACACCTTC
v_gene: TRBV29-1; abundance: many; j_gene: TRBJ2-3; d_gene: TRBD2; CDR3aa: CSVEPGLASSTDTQYF; CDR3nt: TGCAGCGTTGAACCGGGACTAGCGTCTAGCACAGATACGCAGTATTTT